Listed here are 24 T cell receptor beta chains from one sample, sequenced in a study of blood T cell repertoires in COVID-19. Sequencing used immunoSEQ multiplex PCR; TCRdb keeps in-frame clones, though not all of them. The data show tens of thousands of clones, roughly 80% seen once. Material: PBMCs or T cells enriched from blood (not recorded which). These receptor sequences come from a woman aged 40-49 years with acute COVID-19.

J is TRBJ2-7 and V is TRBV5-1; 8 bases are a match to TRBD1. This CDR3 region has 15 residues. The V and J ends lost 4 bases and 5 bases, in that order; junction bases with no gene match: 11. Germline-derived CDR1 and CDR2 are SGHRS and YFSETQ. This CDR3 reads CASSPHWTGTDEQYF. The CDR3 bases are TGCGCCAGCAGCCCCCACTGGACAGGGACCGACGAGCAGTACTTC.

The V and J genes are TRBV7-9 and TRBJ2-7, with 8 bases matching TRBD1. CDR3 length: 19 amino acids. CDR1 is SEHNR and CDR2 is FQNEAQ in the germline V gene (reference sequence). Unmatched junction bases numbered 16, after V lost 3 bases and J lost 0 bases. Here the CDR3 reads CASSFPRGQGITASYEQYF. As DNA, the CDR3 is TGTGCCAGCAGCTTCCCTCGTGGACAGGGCATCACCGCCTCCTACGAGCAGTACTTC.

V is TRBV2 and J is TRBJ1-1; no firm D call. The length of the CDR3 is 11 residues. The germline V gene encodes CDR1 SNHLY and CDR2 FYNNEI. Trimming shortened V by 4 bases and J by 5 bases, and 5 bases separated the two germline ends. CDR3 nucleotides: TGTGCCAGCAGTGTTATGACTGAAGCTTTCTTT. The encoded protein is CASSVMTEAFF.

CDR3 sequence: CASSSGQGSTGELFF. In DNA, the CDR3 is TGTGCCAGCAGTTCGGGACAGGGGAGCACCGGGGAGCTGTTTTTT. The chain couples TRBV2 to TRBJ2-2; the match to TRBD1 covers 10 bases. Germline loops: CDR1 SNHLY, CDR2 FYNNEI. The CDR3 totals 15 residues. V trimming: 5 bases; J trimming: 4 bases; junction bases outside the gene matches: 4.

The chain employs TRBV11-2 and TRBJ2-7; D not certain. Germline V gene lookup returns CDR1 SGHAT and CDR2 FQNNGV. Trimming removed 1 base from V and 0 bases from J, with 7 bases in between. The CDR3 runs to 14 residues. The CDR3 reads CASSLGLASYEQYF. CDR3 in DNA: TGTGCCAGCAGCTTAGGACTCGCCTCCTACGAGCAGTACTTC.

The CDR3 DNA reads TGTGCCAGTAGTTTCGGACAGGGTTTTTATGGCTACACCTTC. Its translation: CASSFGQGFYGYTF. The genes are TRBV19 and TRBJ1-2, with 8 positions matching TRBD1. Trimming removed 5 bases from V and 5 bases from J; junction bases left unmatched: 7. The CDR3 runs 14 residues. Germline V lookup: CDR1 LNHDA, CDR2 SQIVND (reference sequence).

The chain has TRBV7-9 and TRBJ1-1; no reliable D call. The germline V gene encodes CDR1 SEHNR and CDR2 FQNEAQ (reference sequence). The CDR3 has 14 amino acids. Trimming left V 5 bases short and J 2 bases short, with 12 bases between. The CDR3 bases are TGTGCCAGCAGCCCCGCCGGGAGTAACACTGAAGCTTTCTTT. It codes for CASSPAGSNTEAFF.

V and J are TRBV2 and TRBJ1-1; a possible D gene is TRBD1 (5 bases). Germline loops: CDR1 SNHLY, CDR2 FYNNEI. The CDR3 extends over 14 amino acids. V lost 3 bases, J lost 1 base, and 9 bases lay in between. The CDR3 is CASSDWGRNTEAFF. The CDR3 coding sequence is TGTGCCAGCAGTGATTGGGGCAGGAACACTGAAGCTTTCTTT.

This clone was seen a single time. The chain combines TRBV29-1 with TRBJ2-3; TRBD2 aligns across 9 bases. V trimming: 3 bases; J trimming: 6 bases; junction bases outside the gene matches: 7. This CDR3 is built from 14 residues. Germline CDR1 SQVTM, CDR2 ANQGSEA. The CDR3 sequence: CSVEMREGRDTQYF. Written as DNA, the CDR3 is TGCAGCGTTGAGATGCGGGAGGGCCGGGATACGCAGTATTTT.

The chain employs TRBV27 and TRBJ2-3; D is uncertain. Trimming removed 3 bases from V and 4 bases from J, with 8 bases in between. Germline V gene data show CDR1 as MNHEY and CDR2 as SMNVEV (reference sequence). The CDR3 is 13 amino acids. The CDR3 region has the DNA TGTGCCAGCAGTTTCGGTAGATCAGATACGCAGTATTTT. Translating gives CASSFGRSDTQYF.

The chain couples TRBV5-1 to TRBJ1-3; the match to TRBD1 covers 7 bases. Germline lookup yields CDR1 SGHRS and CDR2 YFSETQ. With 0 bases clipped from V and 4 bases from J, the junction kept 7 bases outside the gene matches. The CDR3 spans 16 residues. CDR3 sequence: CASSLAGPGQGNTIYF. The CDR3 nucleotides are TGCGCCAGCAGCTTGGCTGGTCCGGGACAGGGAAACACCATATATTTT.

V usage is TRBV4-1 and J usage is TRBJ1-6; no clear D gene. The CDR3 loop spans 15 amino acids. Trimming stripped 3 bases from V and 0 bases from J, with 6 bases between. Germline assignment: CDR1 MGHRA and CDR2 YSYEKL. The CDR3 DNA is TGCGCCAGCAGCCAGGTTAGCTCCTATAATTCACCCCTCCACTTT. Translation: CASSQVSSYNSPLHF.

This CDR3 reads CASSSPTQGSSYNEQFF. CDR3 nucleotides: TGTGCCAGCAGCTCGCCCACACAGGGGAGCTCCTACAATGAGCAGTTCTTC. The gene calls are TRBV9 and TRBJ2-1; 7 bases agree with TRBD1. The CDR3 spans 17 residues. Trimming cost V 4 bases and J 0 bases; bases outside gene matches: 10. Looked up from germline, CDR1 is SGDLS and CDR2 is YYNGEE.

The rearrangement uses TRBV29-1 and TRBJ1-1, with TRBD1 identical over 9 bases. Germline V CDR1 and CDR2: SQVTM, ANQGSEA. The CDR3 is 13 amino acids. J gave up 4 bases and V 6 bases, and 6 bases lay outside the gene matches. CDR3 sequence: CSVDRGAVTEAFF. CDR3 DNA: TGCAGCGTGGACAGGGGTGCAGTCACTGAAGCTTTCTTT.

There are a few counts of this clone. CDR3 amino acids: CASSEWGDEQFF. The CDR3 DNA is TGTGCCAGCAGTGAGTGGGGCGATGAGCAGTTCTTC. This chain joins TRBV27 and TRBJ2-1; the D gene is possibly TRBD1 (5 bases). V was pared by 5 bases and J by 8 bases, with 10 bases between. The length of the CDR3 is 12 residues. Germline CDR1 is MNHEY and CDR2 is SMNVEV (reference sequence).

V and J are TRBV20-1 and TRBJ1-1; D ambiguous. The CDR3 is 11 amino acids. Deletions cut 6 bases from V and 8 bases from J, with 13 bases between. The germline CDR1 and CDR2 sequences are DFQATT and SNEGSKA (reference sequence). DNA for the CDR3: TGCAGTGCCCGAGTGATATCAGAAGCTTTCTTT. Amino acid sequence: CSARVISEAFF.

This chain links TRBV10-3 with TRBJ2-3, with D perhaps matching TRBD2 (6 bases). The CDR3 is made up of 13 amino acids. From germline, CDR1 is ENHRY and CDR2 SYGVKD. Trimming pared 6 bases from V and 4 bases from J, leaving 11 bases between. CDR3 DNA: TGTGCCATCAGGAACGGGGGTCCAGATACGCAGTATTTT. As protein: CAIRNGGPDTQYF.

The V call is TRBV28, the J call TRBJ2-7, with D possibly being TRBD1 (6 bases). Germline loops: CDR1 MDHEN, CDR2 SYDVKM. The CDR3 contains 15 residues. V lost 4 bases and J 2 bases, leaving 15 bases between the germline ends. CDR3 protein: CASSSGAGPTYEQYF. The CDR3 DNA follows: TGTGCCAGCAGTTCAGGGGCAGGACCAACCTACGAGCAGTACTTC. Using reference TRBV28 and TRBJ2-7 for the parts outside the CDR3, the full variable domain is DVKVTQSSRYLVKRTGEKVFLECVQDMDHENMFWYRQDPGLGLRLIYFSYDVKMKEKGDIPEGYSVSREKKERFSLILESASTNQTSMYLCASSSGAGPTYEQYFGPGTRLTVT.

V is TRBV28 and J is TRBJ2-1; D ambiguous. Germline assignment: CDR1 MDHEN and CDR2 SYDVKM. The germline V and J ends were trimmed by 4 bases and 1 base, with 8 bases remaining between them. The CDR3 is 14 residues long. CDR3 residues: CASSYLRSYNEQFF. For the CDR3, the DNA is TGTGCCAGCAGTTACCTGAGATCCTACAATGAGCAGTTCTTC.

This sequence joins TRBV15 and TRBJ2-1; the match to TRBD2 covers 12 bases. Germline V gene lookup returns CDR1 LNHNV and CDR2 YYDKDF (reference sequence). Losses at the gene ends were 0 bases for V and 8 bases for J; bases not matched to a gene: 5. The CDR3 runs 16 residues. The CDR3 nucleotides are TGTGCCACCAGCAGAGACCTAGCGGGAGGGCCGGATGAGCAGTTCTTC. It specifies CATSRDLAGGPDEQFF.

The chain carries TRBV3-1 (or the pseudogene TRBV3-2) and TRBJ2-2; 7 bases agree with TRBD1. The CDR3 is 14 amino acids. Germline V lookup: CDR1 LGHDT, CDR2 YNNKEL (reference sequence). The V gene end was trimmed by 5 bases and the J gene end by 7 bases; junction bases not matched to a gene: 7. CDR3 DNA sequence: TGTGCCAGCAGCGAGACAGGGTTAGGCGGGGAGCTGTTTTTT. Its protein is CASSETGLGGELFF.

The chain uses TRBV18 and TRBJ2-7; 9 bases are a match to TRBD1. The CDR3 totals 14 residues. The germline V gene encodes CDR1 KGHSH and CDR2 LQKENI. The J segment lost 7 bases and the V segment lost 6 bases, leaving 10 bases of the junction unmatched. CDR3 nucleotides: TGTGCCAGCTCTACAAGCGGGACAGGGAGTGAGCAGTACTTC. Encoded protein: CASSTSGTGSEQYF.

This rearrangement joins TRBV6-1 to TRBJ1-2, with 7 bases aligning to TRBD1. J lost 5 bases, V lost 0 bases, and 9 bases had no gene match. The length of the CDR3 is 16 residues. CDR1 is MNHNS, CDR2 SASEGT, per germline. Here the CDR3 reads CASSEALGQAGYGYTF. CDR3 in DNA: TGTGCCAGCAGTGAAGCGCTAGGACAGGCAGGGTATGGCTACACCTTC.

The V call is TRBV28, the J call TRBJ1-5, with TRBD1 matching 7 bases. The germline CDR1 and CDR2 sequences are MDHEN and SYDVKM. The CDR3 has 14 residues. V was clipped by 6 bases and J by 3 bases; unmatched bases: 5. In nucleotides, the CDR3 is TGTGCCAGCAGACAAACAGGGGCCAATCAGCCCCAGCATTTT. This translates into CASRQTGANQPQHF.